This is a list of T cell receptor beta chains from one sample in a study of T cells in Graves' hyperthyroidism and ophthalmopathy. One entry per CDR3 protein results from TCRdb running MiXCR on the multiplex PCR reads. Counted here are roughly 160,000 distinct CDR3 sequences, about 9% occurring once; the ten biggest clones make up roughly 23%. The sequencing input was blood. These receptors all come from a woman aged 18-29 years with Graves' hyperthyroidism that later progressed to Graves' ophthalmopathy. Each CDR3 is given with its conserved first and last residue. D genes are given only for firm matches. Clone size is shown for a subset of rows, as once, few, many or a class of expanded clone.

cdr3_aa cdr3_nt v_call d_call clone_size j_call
CASSSDCRGGIRNQPQHF TGTGCCAGCAGCTCGGACTGCAGGGGGGGGATTCGCAATCAGCCCCAGCATTTT TRBV7-6 TRBD1 many TRBJ1-5
CASSLLDRNTEAFF TGCGCCAGCAGCTTACTAGACAGGAACACTGAAGCTTTCTTT TRBV5-1 - many TRBJ1-1
CAISVAQGRCEQYF TGTGCCATCAGTGTAGCACAGGGGCGGTGCGAGCAGTACTTC TRBV10-3 TRBD1 - TRBJ2-7
CACKYNEQFF TGTGCCTGCAAATACAATGAGCAGTTCTTC TRBV30 - many TRBJ2-1
CASSPGQGALGETQYF TGCGCCAGCAGCCCCGGACAGGGGGCATTGGGGGAGACCCAGTACTTC TRBV5-1 TRBD1 - TRBJ2-5
CASSDRAGGHNEQFF TGTGCCAGCAGTGATCGGGCAGGGGGCCACAATGAGCAGTTCTTC TRBV6-1 TRBD1 - TRBJ2-1
CASSLDRGSSTAEAFF TGTGCCAGCAGCCTGGACAGGGGTAGCTCGACTGCTGAAGCTTTCTTT TRBV3-1 TRBD1 many TRBJ1-1
CASRPGTAPVQPQHF TGTGCCAGCAGACCCGGGACAGCTCCCGTTCAGCCCCAGCATTTT TRBV6-1 TRBD1 many TRBJ1-5
CASSLSVLTEAFF TGTGCCAGCAGCTTATCTGTCCTCACTGAAGCTTTCTTT TRBV13 - many TRBJ1-1
CASSRRTSGAGETQYF TGTGCCAGCAGCAGAAGGACTAGCGGGGCGGGAGAGACCCAGTACTTC TRBV7-8 TRBD2 few TRBJ2-5
CASSQVRTGQGFYGYTF TGTGCCAGCAGCCAAGTTCGGACAGGACAAGGGTTCTATGGCTACACCTTC TRBV4-2 TRBD1 few TRBJ1-2
CASRGTGLMNTEAFF TGTGCCAGCAGGGGGACAGGGCTGATGAACACTGAAGCTTTCTTT TRBV12-3/TRBV12-4 TRBD1 once TRBJ1-1
CASSYSGPDQPQHF TGTGCCAGCAGTTATTCAGGCCCAGATCAGCCCCAGCATTTT TRBV27 - - TRBJ1-5
CASSQEDNQPQHF TGTGCCAGCAGCCAAGAGGACAATCAGCCCCAGCATTTT TRBV3-1 - many TRBJ1-5
CAWRGQNNSPLHF TGTGCCTGGAGGGGACAGAATAATTCACCCCTCCACTTT TRBV30 TRBD1 many TRBJ1-6
CASSPGTANQPQHF TGTGCCAGCTCACCGGGGACAGCCAATCAGCCCCAGCATTTT TRBV18 TRBD1 many TRBJ1-5
CASSPPDRSFYEQYF TGTGCCAGCAGCCCGCCGGACAGGTCCTTCTACGAGCAGTACTTC TRBV3-1 TRBD1 many TRBJ2-7
CSARDRAAAVGNQPQHF TGCAGTGCTAGAGATCGGGCAGCAGCTGTGGGCAATCAGCCCCAGCATTTT TRBV20-1 - - TRBJ1-5
CASSPLSGGNLDTQYF TGTGCCAGCAGTCCCCTGAGTGGGGGGAACCTGGATACGCAGTATTTT TRBV28 - many TRBJ2-3
CASSPERGRKLFF TGTGCCAGTAGTCCGGAAAGGGGAAGAAAACTGTTTTTT TRBV19 - many TRBJ1-4
CASSQEVHPREQYF TGCGCCAGCAGCCAAGAAGTCCACCCCCGAGAGCAGTACTTC TRBV4-1 - - TRBJ2-7
CASSPHPGLGDEQFF TGCGCCAGCAGCCCTCATCCGGGACTAGGCGATGAGCAGTTCTTC TRBV4-1 TRBD2 - TRBJ2-1
CASSPDGPGTQYF TGTGCCAGCAGCCCCGATGGCCCCGGTACGCAGTATTTT TRBV7-3 - many TRBJ2-3
CASSCGSLSSYEQYF TGTGCCAGCAGTTGCGGCAGTTTGAGCTCCTACGAGCAGTACTTC TRBV6-2/TRBV6-3 - few TRBJ2-7
CASILGRTGGVANEKLFF - TRBV6-1 - many TRBJ1-4
CASSAAETQYF TGTGCCAGCAGCGCCGCAGAGACCCAGTACTTC TRBV5-4 - few TRBJ2-5
CASSLGALDTQYF TGTGCCAGCAGCTTAGGAGCTCTTGATACGCAGTATTTT TRBV7-9 - many TRBJ2-3
CSARGLAGGGLADTQYF TGCAGTGCTAGGGGGCTAGCGGGGGGGGGACTGGCAGATACGCAGTATTTT TRBV20-1 TRBD2 few TRBJ2-3
CASSLTPGGQETQYF TGTGCCAGCAGCTTAACCCCGGGGGGCCAAGAGACCCAGTACTTC TRBV7-3 TRBD2 many TRBJ2-5
CASSLGTSGRAYNEQFF TGTGCCAGTAGTCTAGGGACTAGCGGGAGGGCCTACAATGAGCAGTTCTTC TRBV19 TRBD2 many TRBJ2-1
CASSRPGTGLYGYTF TGTGCCAGCAGCCGACCCGGGACAGGGCTTTATGGCTACACCTTC TRBV7-2 TRBD1 many TRBJ1-2
CASSFGSYYEQYF TGTGCCAGCAGTTTCGGCAGTTACTACGAGCAGTACTTC TRBV27 - - TRBJ2-7
CASSSQGAQIHGYTF TGTGCCAGCAGTTCACAGGGGGCGCAGATCCATGGCTACACCTTC TRBV2 TRBD1 many TRBJ1-2
CASNEVGNTEAFF TGTGCCAGCAATGAAGTTGGAAACACTGAAGCTTTCTTT TRBV5-5 - many TRBJ1-1
CASSFGLGTEAFF TGTGCCAGCAGCTTTGGGTTAGGCACTGAAGCTTTCTTT TRBV5-6 - many TRBJ1-1
CSIPGLAGGIQETQYF TGCAGTATCCCGGGACTAGCGGGGGGAATCCAAGAGACCCAGTACTTC TRBV20-1 TRBD2 - TRBJ2-5